Detailed here is one T cell receptor beta chain. Gene-specific TRAV and TRBV primers were used for first-strand cDNA, covering alpha and beta chains. TCRs underwent about 22 PCR cycles of amplification with a constant-region primer and V-primer adapter. Researchers amplified the isolated mRNA using in vitro transcription. MiXCR was run by TCRdb on the reads, yielding one entry per CDR3 protein. The sample yields just over 90,000 distinct CDR3 sequences, roughly 19% seen once. The sample's time point: after trial treatment. Treatment meaning: LDRT plus nivolumab, ipilimumab, low-dose cyclophosphamide and aspirin (RACIN trial). All eligible patients presented with advanced solid tumors that contained no tumor-infiltrating lymphocytes. This sample was taken from a study of low-dose radiotherapy and immunotherapy resistance in tumors. Overall study context: It was 1 Gy per fraction every two weeks that Cohort 2 received, adding up to 13 Gy over 26 weeks. With cycle 1 day 1 as the start, patients took oral aspirin 300 mg daily for four cycles.

V was trimmed by 2 bases and J by 4 bases, leaving 9 bases between them. The CDR3 contains 13 residues. Germline loops: CDR1 SGHDT, CDR2 YYEEEE. The chain joins TRBV5-6 to TRBJ1-2; no clear D. The sequenced sample was PBMCs, obtained after low-dose radiotherapy plus immunotherapy. The receptor's source is a female donor with ovarian cancer. The DNA for the CDR3 is TGTGCCAGCAGCTTCGGTCGTGGCTATGGCTACACCTTC. It yields the protein CASSFGRGYGYTF.